This T cell receptor beta chain stems from a study of ipilimumab plus nivolumab after autologous stem cell transplantation. At the level of the study: Median doses per patient: about five ipilimumab, about eight nivolumab.

Patients got 3 mg/kg IV nivolumab weeks 1, 4, 7, 10, then biweekly through week 26. V lost 3 bases and J 5 bases, leaving 4 bases between the germline ends. Looked up from germline, CDR1 is KGHSH and CDR2 is LQKENI. The CDR3 runs 11 residues. The data were produced by immunoSEQ multiplex PCR, yet TCRdb's version contains in-frame clones alone and is incomplete. Of roughly 45,000 clones in the sample, over 75% were seen once. The chain is built from TRBV18 and TRBJ2-5; D gene uncertain. Source: PBMCs, taken in a trial of ipilimumab plus nivolumab as post-transplant consolidation. The origin of this receptor is a male donor with multiple myeloma. Here the CDR3 reads CASSPGETQYF. In DNA form, the CDR3 reads TGTGCCAGCTCACCGGGGGAGACCCAGTACTTC.